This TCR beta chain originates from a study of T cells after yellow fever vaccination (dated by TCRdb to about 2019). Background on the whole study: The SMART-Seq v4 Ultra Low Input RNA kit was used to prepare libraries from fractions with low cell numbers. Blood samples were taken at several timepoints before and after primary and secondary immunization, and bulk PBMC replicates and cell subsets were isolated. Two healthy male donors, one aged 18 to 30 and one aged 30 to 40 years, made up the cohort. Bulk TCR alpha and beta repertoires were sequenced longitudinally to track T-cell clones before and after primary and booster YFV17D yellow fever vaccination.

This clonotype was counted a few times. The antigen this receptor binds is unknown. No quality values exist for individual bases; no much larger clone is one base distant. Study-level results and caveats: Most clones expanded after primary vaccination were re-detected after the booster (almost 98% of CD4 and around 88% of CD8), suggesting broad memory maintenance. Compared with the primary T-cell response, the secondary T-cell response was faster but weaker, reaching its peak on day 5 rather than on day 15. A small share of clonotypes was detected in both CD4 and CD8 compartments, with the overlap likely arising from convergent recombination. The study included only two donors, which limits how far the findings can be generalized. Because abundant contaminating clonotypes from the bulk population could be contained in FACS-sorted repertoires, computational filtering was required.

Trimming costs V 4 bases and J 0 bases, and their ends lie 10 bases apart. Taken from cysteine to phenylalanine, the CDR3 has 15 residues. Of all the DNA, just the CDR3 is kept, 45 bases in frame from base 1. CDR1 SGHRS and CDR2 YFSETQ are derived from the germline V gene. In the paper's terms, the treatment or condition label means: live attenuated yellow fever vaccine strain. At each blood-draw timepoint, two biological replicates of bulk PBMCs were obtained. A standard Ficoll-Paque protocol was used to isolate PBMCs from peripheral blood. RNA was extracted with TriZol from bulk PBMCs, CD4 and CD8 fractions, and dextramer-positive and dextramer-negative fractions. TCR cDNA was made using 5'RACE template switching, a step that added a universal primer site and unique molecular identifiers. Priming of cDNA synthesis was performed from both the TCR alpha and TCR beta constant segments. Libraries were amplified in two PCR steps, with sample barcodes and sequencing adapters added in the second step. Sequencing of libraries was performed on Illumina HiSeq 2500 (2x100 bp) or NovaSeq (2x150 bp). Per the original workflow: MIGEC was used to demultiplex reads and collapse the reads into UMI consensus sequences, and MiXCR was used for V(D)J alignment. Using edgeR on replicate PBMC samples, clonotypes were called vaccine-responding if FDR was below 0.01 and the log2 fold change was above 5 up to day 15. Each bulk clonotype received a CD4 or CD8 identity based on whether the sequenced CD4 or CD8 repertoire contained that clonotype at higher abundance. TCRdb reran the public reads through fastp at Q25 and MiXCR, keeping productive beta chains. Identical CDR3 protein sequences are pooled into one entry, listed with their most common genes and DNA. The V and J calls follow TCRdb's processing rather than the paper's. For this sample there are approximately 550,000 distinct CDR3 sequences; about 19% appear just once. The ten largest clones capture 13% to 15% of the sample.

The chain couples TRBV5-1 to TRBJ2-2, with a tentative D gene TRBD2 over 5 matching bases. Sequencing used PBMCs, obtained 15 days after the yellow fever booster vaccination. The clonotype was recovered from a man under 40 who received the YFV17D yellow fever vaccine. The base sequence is TGCGCCAGCAGCCGGGGATCCGCGAACACCGGGGAGCTGTTTTTT. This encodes CASSRGSANTGELFF.